Sequencing of this T cell receptor beta chain was carried out in a study of T cell changes during pregnancy in multiple sclerosis. This clone came up a few times. The germline CDR1 and CDR2 sequences are MNHNY and SVGAGI (reference sequence). The V gene lost 0 bases and the J gene lost 6 bases, with 5 bases spanning the gap. The CDR3 consists of 12 residues. Measured with immunoSEQ multiplex PCR; TCRdb has only the in-frame clones, and not every one. Among 75,000 to 95,000 clones listed, roughly 93% were seen once. The sequenced sample was peripheral blood, obtained in the second trimester of pregnancy. This TCR was sampled from a female donor with multiple sclerosis, enrolled in a pregnancy study. The chain combines TRBV6-6 with TRBJ1-1; a weak D match, TRBD1 (5 bases). The CDR3, as DNA: TGTGCCAGCAGTTACTCGACAGCTGAAGCTTTCTTT. It translates to CASSYSTAEAFF.